Listed below are T cell receptor beta chains from one sample, sequenced in a study of T cells in Graves' hyperthyroidism and ophthalmopathy. TCRdb recomputed calls from the multiplex PCR reads with MiXCR, one row per CDR3 protein. The data hold around 690,000 distinct CDR3 sequences, with 17% observed a single time. The specimen was blood. The origin of the receptors is a man aged 45-65 years with Graves' hyperthyroidism. CDR3s include the opening cysteine and the closing phenylalanine or tryptophan. The D gene is left open where the match is weak. Not every row has a clone size; where given, it reads once, few, many or a size class.

CDR3 DNA: TGTGCCAGCAGTGAAGACAGAGAAGACACCGGGGAGCTGTTTTTT
CDR3 protein: CASSEDREDTGELFF
J gene: TRBJ2-2
D gene: -
clone size: many
V gene: TRBV2

CDR3 DNA: TGTGCCAGCAGCCTCTACGGGCGACTAGGATCCTACGAGCAGTACTTC
CDR3 protein: CASSLYGRLGSYEQYF
J gene: TRBJ2-7
D gene: -
clone size: -
V gene: TRBV5-4

CDR3 DNA: TGTGCCAGCAGCTTAGCGGCCCGTAGGGATGAGCAGTTCTTC
CDR3 protein: CASSLAARRDEQFF
J gene: TRBJ2-1
D gene: -
clone size: -
V gene: TRBV11-3

CDR3 DNA: TGTGCCACAAGTGCGGGGGAATCACCCCTCCACTTT
CDR3 protein: CATSAGESPLHF
J gene: TRBJ1-6
D gene: -
clone size: -
V gene: TRBV24-1

CDR3 DNA: TGTGCCAGCATTCTCGCAGATACGCAGTATTTT
CDR3 protein: CASILADTQYF
J gene: TRBJ2-3
D gene: -
clone size: -
V gene: TRBV27

CDR3 DNA: TGTGCCAGCAGCTTCGGCGGGGCTTATGGCTACACCTTC
CDR3 protein: CASSFGGAYGYTF
J gene: TRBJ1-2
D gene: -
clone size: many
V gene: TRBV27

CDR3 DNA: TGCAGCGTTGAAGATGTGCGGGATGAGCAGTTCTTC
CDR3 protein: CSVEDVRDEQFF
J gene: TRBJ2-1
D gene: -
clone size: -
V gene: TRBV29-1

CDR3 DNA: TGTGCCAGCAGCGTCTTGACAGGGTTATCACCCCTCCACTTT
CDR3 protein: CASSVLTGLSPLHF
J gene: TRBJ1-6
D gene: TRBD1
clone size: many
V gene: TRBV9

CDR3 DNA: TGCAGTGCTCTTACACCGGCCTATAAGGCATATAATTCACCCCTCCACTTT
CDR3 protein: CSALTPAYKAYNSPLHF
J gene: TRBJ1-6
D gene: -
clone size: few
V gene: TRBV20-1

CDR3 DNA: TGTGCCAGCAGCCTCTCTGGAGGTGAAGCTTTCTTT
CDR3 protein: CASSLSGGEAFF
J gene: TRBJ1-1
D gene: -
clone size: many
V gene: TRBV9

CDR3 DNA: TGTGCCAGCAGCTTAAATAGCGGGAGATTAAATACGCAGTATTTT
CDR3 protein: CASSLNSGRLNTQYF
J gene: TRBJ2-3
D gene: TRBD2
clone size: many
V gene: TRBV7-2

CDR3 DNA: TGTGCCAGCATCAGGGGCCACACAGATACGCAGTATTTT
CDR3 protein: CASIRGHTDTQYF
J gene: TRBJ2-3
D gene: -
clone size: -
V gene: TRBV2

CDR3 DNA: TGTGCCAGTAGTATTCCGGCGGGACAGCAAAATTCACCCCTCCACTTT
CDR3 protein: CASSIPAGQQNSPLHF
J gene: TRBJ1-6
D gene: TRBD1
clone size: few
V gene: TRBV19

CDR3 DNA: TGTGCCAGCAGTTACCCCTCGCAGCGTAATTCCTACGAGCAGTACTTC
CDR3 protein: CASSYPSQRNSYEQYF
J gene: TRBJ2-7
D gene: -
clone size: -
V gene: TRBV6-5

CDR3 DNA: TGTGCCAGCAGTTTAGCTGCTTTGGGATTAGCGAACACTGAAGCTTTCTTT
CDR3 protein: CASSLAALGLANTEAFF
J gene: TRBJ1-1
D gene: -
clone size: many
V gene: TRBV12-3/TRBV12-4

CDR3 DNA: TGTGCCAGCTCACCGGTGACGGGCGAGCAGTACTTC
CDR3 protein: CASSPVTGEQYF
J gene: TRBJ2-7
D gene: -
clone size: many
V gene: TRBV18

CDR3 DNA: TGCGCCAGCAGCCTCGTCGAGGGCAGCTCCTACGAGCAGTACTTC
CDR3 protein: CASSLVEGSSYEQYF
J gene: TRBJ2-7
D gene: -
clone size: -
V gene: TRBV5-1

CDR3 DNA: TGTGCCAGCAGCGCCCTCGACAGGGGGCGCTCCCCAGATACGCAGTATTTT
CDR3 protein: CASSALDRGRSPDTQYF
J gene: TRBJ2-3
D gene: TRBD1
clone size: -
V gene: TRBV9

CDR3 DNA: TGCAGTGCTAGAGATCGTTGGGGGCCTGGGGCCAACGTCCTGACTTTC
CDR3 protein: CSARDRWGPGANVLTF
J gene: TRBJ2-6
D gene: -
clone size: many
V gene: TRBV20-1

CDR3 DNA: TGTGCCAGCAGCTTAGGTGGGAGGGTACATAATGAGCAGTTCTTC
CDR3 protein: CASSLGGRVHNEQFF
J gene: TRBJ2-1
D gene: TRBD2
clone size: few
V gene: TRBV7-2

CDR3 DNA: TGTGCCAGTAGTCTCCGACAGCAGAGCTCCTACGAGCAGTACTTC
CDR3 protein: CASSLRQQSSYEQYF
J gene: TRBJ2-7
D gene: -
clone size: many
V gene: TRBV19